This entry lists 25 T cell receptor beta chains sequenced from one sample in a study of post-analysis software for immune sequencing data. Notes on the study in general: Relative to controls, patients had a few TRBV segments at higher frequency, with TRBV5-6, TRBV5-1 and TRBV20-1 among these.

Unique molecular identifiers tagged the TCR beta cDNA libraries. TCRdb reprocessed the PCR reads via MiXCR and lists one record per CDR3 protein. The sample has almost 700,000 distinct CDR3 sequences, roughly three fifths seen once. For these receptors, no antigen is known. Sequencing used blood. Every receptor here comes from a girl aged 2 to 9 with multiple sclerosis.

The chain uses TRBV6-6 and TRBJ2-1; 7 bases are shared with TRBD1. Germline loops: CDR1 MNHNY, CDR2 SVGAGI (reference sequence). The CDR3 contains 17 residues. V gave up 7 bases and J gave up 2 bases; unmatched junction bases: 14. CDR3 DNA sequence: TGTGCCAGCACTCCCTGGGACAGCTCCTATCCCTACAATGAGCAGTTCTTC. Protein: CASTPWDSSYPYNEQFF.

In the case of this clonotype: The junction departs from germline at one end; a sequencing error may be responsible. The rearrangement joins TRBV20-1 to TRBJ2-4, with TRBD1 as a possible D gene (5 bases). The CDR3 contains 14 residues. Germline-derived CDR1 and CDR2 are DFQATT and SNEGSKA (reference sequence). The CDR3 is CSANQGLAKSIQYF. The CDR3 DNA reads as TGCAGTGCTAACCAGGGTCTTGCCAAAAGCATTCAGTACTTC.

The CDR3 nucleotides read TGTGCCAGCAGCGTAGAACAACAGGGTGACACTGAAGCTTTCTTT. Translating gives CASSVEQQGDTEAFF. The J gene is TRBJ1-1, the V gene TRBV9, with D possibly TRBD1 on 6 matching bases. The CDR3 length is 15 residues. Germline CDR1 and CDR2: SGDLS and YYNGEE. The V end was cut by 0 bases, the J end by 3 bases, with 12 bases between.

This clonotype is a singleton in its sample. This chain joins TRBV12-3 or TRBV12-4 and TRBJ1-5, with a possible D match to TRBD1 (5 bases). Trimming removed 3 bases from V and 5 bases from J, with 17 bases in between. The CDR3 is 16 amino acids. The CDR3 sequence is CASSFLAGRGDQPQHF. The DNA for the CDR3 is TGTGCCAGCAGTTTTCTTGCAGGGAGAGGTGATCAGCCCCAGCATTTT.

This chain links TRBV7-2 with TRBJ2-1, with 7 nucleotides matching TRBD2. The CDR3 has 12 amino acids. Looked up from germline, CDR1 is SGHTA and CDR2 is FQGNSA. Trimming cost V 5 bases and J 10 bases; bases outside gene matches: 5. CDR3 loop: CASSGRGREQFF. The CDR3 DNA reads TGTGCCAGCAGCGGGAGGGGACGAGAGCAGTTCTTC.

The chain joins TRBV3-1 to TRBJ2-1, with TRBD2 matching 8 bases. The J call is in doubt because the DNA end fits TRBJ2-7 better. The V gene's germline CDR1 is LGHDT and CDR2 YNNKEL (reference sequence). This CDR3 has 16 residues. CDR3 bases: TGTGCCAGCAGCCATACGGCGGGGGGTAACTACAATGAGCAGTACTTC. Its protein is CASSHTAGGNYNEQYF.

The chain recombines TRBV5-1 with TRBJ2-5; no reliable D call. This CDR3 comprises 14 residues. Trimming removed 0 bases from V and 5 bases from J, with 11 bases in between. Germline CDR1 reads SGHRS; CDR2 reads YFSETQ. CDR3 loop: CASSLEGSRETQYF. The CDR3 nucleotides are TGCGCCAGCAGCTTGGAAGGGTCTCGTGAGACCCAGTACTTC.

This clonotype was observed a handful of times. The V gene is TRBV20-1, the J gene TRBJ2-7; 8 bases are a match to TRBD2. V dropped 0 bases and J dropped 4; count of bases not matched to a gene: 14. CDR1 is DFQATT, CDR2 SNEGSKA, per germline (reference sequence). The CDR3 totals 17 residues. This chain's CDR3 is CSARDSTSGGVAYEQYF. The CDR3 DNA reads TGCAGTGCTAGAGATTCCACTAGCGGAGGGGTCGCATACGAGCAGTACTTC.

V and J are TRBV20-1 and TRBJ2-7, with 11 bases aligning to TRBD1. V lost 6 bases and J lost 1; bases outside the gene matches: 5. The CDR3 has 14 residues. In germline, CDR1 is DFQATT, CDR2 SNEGSKA (reference sequence). This CDR3 is CSAGQGAFSYEQYF. The CDR3 bases are TGCAGTGCAGGACAGGGGGCTTTTTCCTACGAGCAGTACTTC.

The V call is TRBV6-1, the J call TRBJ2-5, with D hard to call. The CDR3 runs to 12 residues. CDR1 and CDR2 from the germline V gene are MNHNS and SASEGT. The V gene lost 6 bases and the J gene lost 2 bases, with 7 bases spanning the gap. CDR3 nucleotide sequence: TGTGCCAGCAGAAAGTTACAAGAGACCCAGTACTTC. It is translated as CASRKLQETQYF.

The V and J genes are TRBV5-1 and TRBJ1-2; no reliable D call. Germline CDR1 SGHRS, CDR2 YFSETQ. Deletions cut 4 bases from V and 3 bases from J, with 13 bases between. The CDR3 runs to 14 residues. DNA for the CDR3: TGCGCCAGCAGCCCGAGGACGGACCACTATGGCTACACCTTC. The encoded protein is CASSPRTDHYGYTF.

The count of this clonotype is one. This chain links TRBV7-2 with TRBJ1-1; possibly TRBD1 for D (6 bases). This CDR3 comprises 15 residues. With 3 bases removed from V and 3 bases from J, the gap between germline ends came to 14 bases. CDR1 SGHTA and CDR2 FQGNSA come from the germline V gene. The CDR3 sequence is CASSFSEQGYTEAFF. CDR3 nucleotides: TGTGCCAGCAGCTTTTCCGAACAGGGTTACACTGAAGCTTTCTTT.

The V gene is TRBV3-1, the J gene TRBJ2-3; TRBD1 might be the D (5 bases). The germline V gene encodes CDR1 LGHDT and CDR2 YNNKEL (reference sequence). CDR3 size: 15 residues. Trimming pared 3 bases from V and 5 bases from J, leaving 15 bases between. The CDR3 DNA sequence: TGTGCCAGCAGCCAGTGGAAGGGGTTGGAAGATACGCAGTATTTT. It codes for CASSQWKGLEDTQYF.

The rearrangement links TRBV6-1 to TRBJ2-4; D gene ambiguous. Germline CDR1 MNHNS, CDR2 SASEGT. This CDR3 is built from 13 residues. Trimming pared 6 bases from V and 8 bases from J, leaving 14 bases between. CDR3 amino acids: CASRKTGVDIQYF. The DNA for the CDR3 is TGTGCCAGCAGGAAGACTGGAGTGGACATTCAGTACTTC.

The chain has TRBV29-1 and TRBJ2-7, with TRBD1 as a possible D gene (6 bases). Between the trimmed V and J ends, which lost 3 bases and 3 bases, there was a span of 12 bases. Germline CDR1 and CDR2: SQVTM and ANQGSEA. The CDR3 spans 13 residues. In DNA form, the CDR3 reads TGCAGCGTTGAGACACAGGGTCTCTACGAGCAGTACTTC. It yields the protein CSVETQGLYEQYF.

The chain has TRBV5-1 and TRBJ2-3; 7 positions match TRBD1. The CDR3 has 14 residues. Germline CDR1 is SGHRS and CDR2 is YFSETQ. Trimming took 0 bases from V and 6 from J; bases not matched to a gene: 4. CDR3 in DNA: TGCGCCAGCAGCTTGGAGACAGGGAAGGATACGCAGTATTTT. Its protein product is CASSLETGKDTQYF.

As concerns this clonotype: One junction end does not reproduce the germline sequence, and a read error may be involved. V usage is TRBV5-1 and J usage is TRBJ1-2; the match to TRBD1 covers 8 bases. Germline CDR1 SGHRS, CDR2 YFSETQ. This CDR3 region has 14 residues. This chain's CDR3 is CASSSGTGSYGYTF. The CDR3 DNA is TGTGCCAGCAGCTCCGGGACAGGATCCTATGGCTACACCTTC.

The chain uses TRBV12-3 or TRBV12-4 and TRBJ2-7, with D perhaps given as TRBD1 or TRBD2 (5 bases each). Trimming cost V 5 bases and J 7 bases, with 18 bases left between them. The CDR3 has 14 amino acids. CDR3 bases: TGTGCCAGCAGTGTCCCCCCGGGGCGAAGGGAGCAGTACTTC. Encoded protein: CASSVPPGRREQYF.

V is TRBV30 and J is TRBJ1-2; tentative D call: TRBD1 (6 bases). Trimming took 4 bases from V and 3 from J, leaving 18 bases between them. CDR3 size: 15 residues. Germline values: CDR1 GTSNPN, CDR2 SVGIG (reference sequence). CDR3 amino acids: CAWKQGRSVDYGYTF. As DNA, the CDR3 is TGTGCCTGGAAGCAGGGGAGGTCCGTGGACTATGGCTACACCTTC.

The chain couples TRBV5-6 to TRBJ1-1; D not certain. Germline CDR1 and CDR2: SGHDT and YYEEEE. This CDR3 is 12 amino acids long. V was clipped by 1 base and J by 8 bases, with 9 bases between them. CDR3 sequence: CASSLSRAEAFF. CDR3 sequence (DNA): TGTGCCAGCAGCTTGTCCCGGGCCGAAGCTTTCTTT.

The genes are TRBV5-5 and TRBJ2-7, with no clear D. The CDR3 runs to 14 residues. Germline values: CDR1 SGHKS, CDR2 YYEKEE (reference sequence). Trimming cost V 7 bases and J 6 bases, with 20 bases left between them. The CDR3 DNA follows: TGTGCCAGCTTTCAAGCGCCGGGCTTCTTCGAGCAGTACTTC. This translates into CASFQAPGFFEQYF.

This chain connects TRBV6-5 to TRBJ1-2; D is perhaps TRBD1 (5 bases). CDR1 and CDR2 from the germline V gene are MNHEY and SVGAGI. This CDR3 is 14 amino acids long. V gave up 0 bases and J gave up 3 bases, with 8 bases separating them. CDR3 sequence reads: CASSYSGDDYGYTF. In nucleotides, the CDR3 is TGTGCCAGCAGTTACTCGGGGGATGACTATGGCTACACCTTC.

This chain joins TRBV12-3 or TRBV12-4 and TRBJ2-1; no clear D. V shed 10 bases and J shed 3 bases, with 13 bases lying between them. This CDR3 spans 13 amino acids. The CDR3: CATSVASYNEQFF. In DNA, the CDR3 is TGTGCCACCTCGGTAGCTAGCTACAATGAGCAGTTCTTC.

The rearrangement joins TRBV6-1 to TRBJ2-7; D is possibly TRBD2 (5 bases). V lost 2 bases, J lost 6 bases, and 11 bases lay in between. Germline loops: CDR1 MNHNS, CDR2 SASEGT. The CDR3 sequence is 13 residues long. CDR3 bases: TGTGCCAGCAGTGAAAGTCTAGCCGGCGAGCAGTACTTC. This sequence encodes CASSESLAGEQYF.

V usage is TRBV7-8 and J usage is TRBJ2-7; D is perhaps TRBD2 (5 bases). Trimming shortened V by 3 bases and J by 0 bases, and 9 bases separated the two germline ends. CDR3 length: 14 amino acids. The germline CDR1 and CDR2 sequences are SGHVS and FQNEAQ. The CDR3 reads CASSLGEGSYEQYF. The CDR3 DNA is TGTGCCAGCAGCTTGGGTGAGGGCTCCTACGAGCAGTACTTC.